The T cell receptor beta chain described here comes from a study of T cells in women clearing cervical HPV infection. In regard to this clone: The read ends 3 residues shy of where the CDR3 ends; the end is completed using the germline J gene.

V lost 2 bases, J lost 3 bases, and 11 bases lay in between. Germline CDR1 and CDR2: MGHRA and YSYEKL. This CDR3 is built from 15 residues. The repertoire was sequenced with immunoSEQ multiplex PCR; TCRdb's copy has only in-frame clones and lacks some. This sample's table reports tens of thousands of clones. The sequence derives from a woman aged 18 to 69 with a cervical HPV16 infection that either progressed to CIN3+ or cleared (not recorded which). Material for sequencing was blood buffy coat. The chain joins TRBV4-1 to TRBJ1-5; D gene unclear. Partial CDR3 DNA: TGCGCCAGCAGCCAAACAGCCTTTACCAATCAGCCC. Its translation: CASSQTAFTNQP. The full CDR3 protein is CASSQTAFTNQPQHF.